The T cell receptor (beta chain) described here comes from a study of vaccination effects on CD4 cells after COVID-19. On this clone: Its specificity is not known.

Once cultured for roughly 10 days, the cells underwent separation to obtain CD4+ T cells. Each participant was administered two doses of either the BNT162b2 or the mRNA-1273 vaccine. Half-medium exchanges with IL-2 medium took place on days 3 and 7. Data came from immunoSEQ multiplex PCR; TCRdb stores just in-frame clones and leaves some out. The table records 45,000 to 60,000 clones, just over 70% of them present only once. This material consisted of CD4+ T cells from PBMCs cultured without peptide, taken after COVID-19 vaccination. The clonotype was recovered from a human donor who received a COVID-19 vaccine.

The CDR3 is CASSFIGTSPLHF. CDR3 coding DNA: TGTGCCAGCAGTTTTATAGGGACTTCACCCCTCCACTTT. This chain uses TRBV12-3 or TRBV12-4 with TRBJ1-6; TRBD1 might be the D (5 bases). The V and J ends lost 3 bases and 9 bases respectively, with 9 bases between them. This CDR3 is 13 amino acids long.